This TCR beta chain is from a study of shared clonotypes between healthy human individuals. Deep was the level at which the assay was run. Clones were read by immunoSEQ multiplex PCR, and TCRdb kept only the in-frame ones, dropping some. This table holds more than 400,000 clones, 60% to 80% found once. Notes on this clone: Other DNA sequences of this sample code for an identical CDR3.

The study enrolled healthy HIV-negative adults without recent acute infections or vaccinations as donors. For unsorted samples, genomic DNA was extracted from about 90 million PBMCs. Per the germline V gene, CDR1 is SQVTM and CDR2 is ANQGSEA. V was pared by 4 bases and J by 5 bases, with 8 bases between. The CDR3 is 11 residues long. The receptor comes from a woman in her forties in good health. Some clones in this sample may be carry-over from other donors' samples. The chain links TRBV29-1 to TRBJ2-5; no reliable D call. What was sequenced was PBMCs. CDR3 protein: CSVVGQETQYF. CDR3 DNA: TGCAGCGTTGTTGGGCAGGAGACCCAGTACTTC.